Included here is one T cell receptor (beta chain) sequence, with context. The germline V gene encodes CDR1 MNHEY and CDR2 SVGAGI. There are 13 residues in the CDR3. Trimming pared 4 bases from V and 4 bases from J, leaving 8 bases between. The method was immunoSEQ multiplex PCR; TCRdb's version includes in-frame clones alone and lacks a portion of them. The sample has approximately 97,000 clones, roughly 92% seen once; the top ten hold approximately 1.9%. The data were taken from a study of blood T cell repertoires in COVID-19. Turning to the study itself: Acute and convalescent COVID-19 samples came from the United States, Italy and Spain.

The rearrangement links TRBV6-5 to TRBJ1-5; D not certain. Sequencing was carried out using peripheral blood. The receptor's source is a woman between 45 and 65 years old with COVID-19, enrolled during active disease. The CDR3 DNA reads TGTGCCAGCAGTTTTGACATAAATCAGCCCCAGCATTTT. This codes for CASSFDINQPQHF.